A selection of T cell receptor beta chains follows, all from one sample in a study of blood T cells in healthy people across ages. TCRdb recomputed calls from the 5' RACE reads with MiXCR, one row per CDR3 protein. The sample records about 570,000 distinct CDR3 sequences, 27% being singletons. The material sequenced was blood. The receptor set was obtained from a woman between 65 and 79 years old in good health. The CDR3 runs from the conserved cysteine through the conserved F or W. A D gene is named only where the DNA matches it firmly. Part of the rows lack a size; the others show once, few, many or a class for expanded clones.

D	size	V	J	CDR3
-	few	TRBV29-1	TRBJ1-2	CSVGTEYYGYTF
-	-	TRBV6-2/TRBV6-3	TRBJ2-3	CASSTLLRVQAADTQYF
-	few	TRBV7-2	TRBJ1-1	CASSFGRGTEAFF
-	-	TRBV4-3	TRBJ2-4	CASSQLQGRGDINIQYF
-	-	TRBV6-6	TRBJ2-7	CASSYGRAYEQYF
-	-	TRBV7-2	TRBJ2-7	CASSLEAGDMRYEQYF
TRBD2	once	TRBV20-1	TRBJ2-2	CSAQRSAGIGELFF
-	-	TRBV29-1	TRBJ2-5	CSGTTGAGLQYF
TRBD2	-	TRBV5-1	-	CASSLAPSGSQETQYF
-	-	TRBV4-3	-	CASSQDYLMGTGEQFF
TRBD2	-	TRBV20-1	-	CSARAGGQETQYF
-	few	TRBV4-3	TRBJ2-7	CASSPAWRGTTYEQYF
TRBD1	few	TRBV29-1	TRBJ2-3	CSVSGTGVTDTQYF
-	-	TRBV6-5	TRBJ1-1	CASSYLGVSTEAFF
TRBD1	-	TRBV7-9	TRBJ1-2	CASSKSRDREPNYGYTF
-	few	TRBV9	TRBJ2-3	CASSVASGADTQYF
-	-	TRBV20-1	TRBJ2-5	CSASHGTGQETQYF
-	few	TRBV2	TRBJ2-2	CASGRSYTGELFF
-	-	TRBV5-1	-	CASRSRGSSYEQYF
-	-	TRBV7-2	TRBJ1-4	CASSLARASGEKLFF
-	-	TRBV24-1	TRBJ1-2	CATSQGGGGYTF
TRBD1	few	TRBV5-1	TRBJ2-7	CASSLAPQGAADEQYF
TRBD2	-	TRBV20-1	TRBJ2-5	CSARVAGRGETQYF
-	few	TRBV5-6	TRBJ1-2	CASSRWSGYTF
TRBD2	few	TRBV11-2	TRBJ2-5	CASSLVGRLWTSGSQETQYF
TRBD2	few	TRBV7-2	TRBJ2-7	CASSHSSAGGGDYEQYF
-	-	TRBV20-1	TRBJ1-2	CSATRDTGYGYTF
-	-	TRBV15	TRBJ2-1	CATLRGNSYNEQFF
-	-	TRBV19	TRBJ2-3	CASSEGGPGTDTQYF
-	many	TRBV29-1	TRBJ2-2	CSVVPGDLNTGELFF
-	many	TRBV7-2	TRBJ1-1	CASSLSWDTEAFF
TRBD2	few	TRBV4-2	TRBJ2-1	CASSRSGDNEQFF
-	-	TRBV6-2/TRBV6-3	TRBJ2-6	CASSYNPGANVLTF
-	-	TRBV5-6	TRBJ2-5	CASSLGKRVSYQETQYF
-	-	TRBV20-1	TRBJ1-2	CSADVPGGGYTF
-	few	TRBV3-1	TRBJ1-1	CASRQSSGEEAFF
TRBD2	-	TRBV7-2	TRBJ2-5	CASSLNGGGLGETQYF
TRBD2	-	TRBV27	TRBJ2-1	CASRGREGRSEQFF
TRBD2	-	TRBV5-1	TRBJ2-3	CASSIGLAGSTDTQYF
-	many	TRBV11-2	TRBJ2-5	CASSFGGLQETQYF
-	few	TRBV3-1	TRBJ2-5	CASSQGPGTQETQYF
-	few	TRBV20-1	TRBJ1-4	CSAKQGNEKLFF
-	-	TRBV24-1	TRBJ2-1	CATSDVGRQFF
-	few	TRBV5-1	TRBJ2-2	CASSLATGGRTGELFF
TRBD1	-	TRBV12-3/TRBV12-4	TRBJ1-1	CASSSARTGIGTEAFF
-	few	TRBV9	TRBJ2-3	CASSVVPGADTQYF
-	-	TRBV6-5	TRBJ1-2	CASSYDHRVERNYGYTF
-	-	TRBV29-1	-	CSVSGPAYEQYF
-	few	TRBV4-3	TRBJ1-1	CASSQEFGTNTEAFF
-	few	TRBV4-3	TRBJ1-1	CASSQGTLNTEAFF